The 8 T cell receptor beta chains presented below share a single source sample, sequenced in a study of shared clonotypes between healthy human individuals. As defined, naive CD8 cells were CD45RO-negative and positively selected for CCR7, with terminally differentiated effector memory CD45RA+ cells excluded. TCRdb's table, derived via immunoSEQ multiplex PCR, lists solely in-frame clones and lacks some. The table records 2 million to 2.5 million clones, approximately 94% of them present only once. Sequences were obtained from naive CD8+ T cells sorted from blood. Every receptor here comes from a young man in good health.

This clone was found once. This chain connects TRBV13 to TRBJ2-7; 7 nucleotides align to TRBD2. CDR3 length: 15 amino acids. The germline V gene encodes CDR1 PRHDT and CDR2 FYEKMQ (reference sequence). V was clipped by 3 bases and J by 2 bases; unmatched bases: 7. The CDR3 region is CASSFQGGVPYEQYF. The CDR3 DNA reads TGTGCCAGCAGCTTCCAGGGAGGGGTCCCCTACGAGCAGTACTTC.

V usage is TRBV30 and J usage is TRBJ2-4, with 10 nucleotides matching TRBD1. From germline, CDR1 is GTSNPN and CDR2 SVGIG (reference sequence). CDR3 length: 14 amino acids. J was trimmed by 1 base and V by 7 bases; bases with no gene match: 4. In DNA form, the CDR3 reads TGTGCCTCGGGACAGGGGCATGCCAAAAACATTCAGTACTTC. Protein sequence: CASGQGHAKNIQYF.

The chain carries TRBV6-5 and TRBJ1-1; no firm D call. In germline, CDR1 is MNHEY, CDR2 SVGAGI. The CDR3 consists of 12 residues. Trimming removed 2 bases from V and 8 bases from J, with 9 bases in between. CDR3 nucleotide sequence: TGTGCCAGCAGTTACCATCCGGGCGAAGCTTTCTTT. Its protein product is CASSYHPGEAFF.

The chain links TRBV7-9 to TRBJ2-2; TRBD2 matches 9 bases. Losses at the gene ends were 4 bases for V and 0 bases for J; bases not matched to a gene: 3. This CDR3 region has 16 residues. Germline CDR1 and CDR2: SEHNR and FQNEAQ (reference sequence). The DNA for the CDR3 is TGTGCCAGCAGCTCGACTAGCGGCCCGAACACCGGGGAGCTGTTTTTT. This gives the protein CASSSTSGPNTGELFF.

This chain joins TRBV13 and TRBJ1-1; D is uncertain. With 4 bases removed from V and 3 bases from J, the gap between germline ends came to 9 bases. Germline V gene sequence: CDR1 PRHDT, CDR2 FYEKMQ (reference sequence). This CDR3 has 13 amino acids. The CDR3 DNA follows: TGTGCCAGCAGCTCCCCGGTTGACACTGAAGCTTTCTTT. This sequence encodes CASSSPVDTEAFF. Full variable domain (missing parts from reference TRBV13 and TRBJ1-1): AAGVIQSPRHLIKEKRETATLKCYPIPRHDTVYWYQQGPGQDPQFLISFYEKMQSDKGSIPDRFSAQQFSDYHSELNMSSLELGDSALYFCASSSPVDTEAFFGQGTRLTVV.

V and J are TRBV11-3 and TRBJ2-1; D might be TRBD2 (5 bases). This CDR3 contains 18 residues. Per germline, CDR1 SGHNT and CDR2 YENEEA. The V gene lost 7 bases and the J gene lost 3 bases, with 25 bases spanning the gap. The CDR3 here is CASKPVGKRVNHYNEQFF. CDR3 nucleotides: TGTGCCAGCAAACCCGTGGGTAAGAGGGTAAATCACTACAATGAGCAGTTCTTC.

Concerning this clone: Within the sample, other DNA sequences also encode this same CDR3. This rearrangement joins TRBV5-6 to TRBJ2-7; tentative D call: TRBD1 (7 bases). Looked up from germline, CDR1 is SGHDT and CDR2 is YYEEEE. With 0 bases removed from V and 4 bases from J, the gap between germline ends came to 11 bases. The CDR3 sequence is 14 residues long. CDR3: CASSLGSGGYEQYF. The CDR3, as DNA: TGTGCCAGCAGCTTGGGATCAGGGGGGTACGAGCAGTACTTC.

The chain joins TRBV4-1 to TRBJ2-7, with 7 bases fitting TRBD2. Per germline, CDR1 MGHRA and CDR2 YSYEKL. The V segment lost 0 bases and the J segment 3 bases; nucleotides outside the gene matches: 2. The CDR3 spans 14 residues. The CDR3 coding sequence is TGCGCCAGCAGCCAAGATGCTAGCGGCTACGAGCAGTACTTC. It translates to CASSQDASGYEQYF.